The present entry profiles one T cell receptor beta chain with its context. The data were taken from a study of blood T cell repertoires in COVID-19. CDR1 and CDR2 (germline): MNHEY, SVGEGT. V was clipped by 5 bases and J by 7 bases, with 8 bases between them. The CDR3 spans 11 residues. Here immunoSEQ multiplex PCR was the method, and the copy in TCRdb shows in-frame clones only, minus some. This sample has some 700,000 clones, with about 87% found just once. Sequencing was performed on peripheral blood. The chain is built from TRBV6-2 or TRBV6-3 and TRBJ1-1; perhaps TRBD1 as D (5 bases). This clonotype originated in a woman aged 18-30 years with acute or convalescent COVID-19. The CDR3 region is CASSQTGEAFF. The CDR3 DNA follows: TGTGCCAGCAGTCAAACAGGTGAAGCTTTCTTT.